The next 26 T cell receptor beta chains were all read from a single sample in a study of blood T cells in healthy people across ages. With a J-beta primer mix and a sample-barcoded 5' primer, a second PCR ran about 6 to 11 cycles. TCRdb re-analysed the 5' RACE reads in MiXCR, keeping a single row per CDR3 protein. The data contain 1.5 million or so distinct CDR3 sequences, approximately 42% of them singletons. Sequencing was done on a sample of blood. Source of these receptors: a young woman in good health.

This clonotype appeared a single time. The chain joins TRBV7-2 to TRBJ1-2, with 7 bases matching TRBD1. The germline V gene has CDR1 SGHTA and CDR2 FQGNSA. J lost 3 bases, V lost 0 bases, and 4 bases had no gene match. The CDR3 has 15 amino acids. CDR3 bases: TGTGCCAGCAGCTTAGCGGAGGGGGCGTACTATGGCTACACCTTC. This gives the protein CASSLAEGAYYGYTF.

The V and J genes are TRBV2 and TRBJ2-1, with D perhaps matching TRBD1 (5 bases). CDR1 and CDR2 from the germline V gene are SNHLY and FYNNEI. Between the trimmed V and J ends, which lost 8 bases and 3 bases, there was a span of 14 bases. The length of the CDR3 is 14 residues. The CDR3 DNA reads TGTGCCAGCCCGACAGCCCACTTCTACAATGAGCAGTTCTTC. It is translated as CASPTAHFYNEQFF.

The genes are TRBV12-3 or TRBV12-4 and TRBJ1-2, with a tentative D call TRBD1 (5 bases). The CDR3 consists of 14 residues. Trimming shortened V by 2 bases and J by 8 bases, and 15 bases separated the two germline ends. Written as DNA, the CDR3 is TGTGCCAGCAGTTTATGGGCAGGGTCCTCCGGCTACACCTTC. It is translated as CASSLWAGSSGYTF.

The chain has TRBV13 and TRBJ2-1; unclear D gene. Germline CDR1 and CDR2: PRHDT and FYEKMQ (reference sequence). Trimming removed 3 bases at V and 8 bases at J, with 11 bases between. CDR3 length: 13 amino acids. The CDR3 protein is CASSFIPTHEQFF. In DNA form, the CDR3 reads TGTGCCAGCAGCTTTATACCGACCCATGAGCAGTTCTTC.

This chain links TRBV7-2 with TRBJ2-7; 10 bases map to TRBD2. The V gene's germline CDR1 is SGHTA and CDR2 FQGNSA. This CDR3 region has 16 residues. Trimming cost V 4 bases and J 7 bases; bases outside gene matches: 13. CDR3 amino acids: CASSWRASGSALEQYF. CDR3 nucleotide sequence: TGTGCCAGCAGCTGGCGAGCTAGCGGGAGTGCCTTAGAGCAGTACTTC.

The V and J genes are TRBV5-1 and TRBJ1-2; 7 bases are a match to TRBD1. Germline CDR1 reads SGHRS; CDR2 reads YFSETQ. The CDR3 sequence is 16 residues long. V was clipped by 3 bases and J by 2 bases; unmatched bases: 10. The CDR3 DNA reads TGCGCCAGCAGCTCGGGACAGTTCCCCCTCAACTATGGCTACACCTTC. Encoded protein: CASSSGQFPLNYGYTF.

The chain combines TRBV9 with TRBJ2-1; 10 bases are shared with TRBD1. Germline trimming cut 4 bases from V and 13 bases from J; bases unmatched to any gene: 11. Germline lookup yields CDR1 SGDLS and CDR2 YYNGEE. The CDR3 runs 14 residues. CDR3 in DNA: TGTGCCAGCAGCCCGTTCGGACAGGGGGAGACCCAGTTCTTC. Its translation is CASSPFGQGETQFF.

The V gene is TRBV20-1, the J gene TRBJ2-1, with TRBD2 identical over 7 bases. V lost 1 base, J lost 6 bases, and 9 bases stayed unmatched. Germline V gene lookup returns CDR1 DFQATT and CDR2 SNEGSKA (reference sequence). The length of the CDR3 is 15 residues. The CDR3 protein is CSARVLASKGNEQFF. CDR3 in DNA: TGCAGTGCTAGAGTACTAGCGTCAAAGGGCAATGAGCAGTTCTTC.

In regard to this clonotype: The junction differs from germline at one of its ends, possibly a read error. The chain joins TRBV3-1 to TRBJ2-3; no clear D. CDR1 and CDR2 from the germline V gene are LGHDT and YNNKEL (reference sequence). This CDR3 has 14 residues. The CDR3 region has the DNA TGTGCCAGCAGCAAAGATTTCCCGGTCGCTACGCAGTATTTT. Its translation: CASSKDFPVATQYF.

This clonotype occurred once. The chain has TRBV12-3 or TRBV12-4 and TRBJ1-5; no definite D call. V was shortened by 6 bases and J by 1 base, with 22 bases between the two germline ends. The CDR3 is 18 amino acids. Here the CDR3 DNA reads TGTGCCAGCAGAGGGCTTTGGCCAGGCACATACAGCAATCAGCCCCAGCATTTT. Its protein is CASRGLWPGTYSNQPQHF.

This clonotype was observed once. This chain uses TRBV12-3 or TRBV12-4 with TRBJ2-2, with 9 positions matching TRBD1. The CDR3 spans 16 residues. The trim removed 3 bases at V and 6 bases at J, leaving 8 bases unmatched. The DNA of the CDR3 is TGTGCCAGCAGTTTCCGGTGGGACAGGGTGGCCGGGGAGCTGTTTTTT. Amino acids: CASSFRWDRVAGELFF.

The V and J genes are TRBV10-3 and TRBJ2-7, with 11 nucleotides matching TRBD2. The CDR3 contains 15 residues. Looked up from germline, CDR1 is ENHRY and CDR2 is SYGVKD. Germline trimming cut 7 bases from V and 0 bases from J; bases unmatched to any gene: 5. This chain's CDR3 is CAITQTSGVSYEQYF. Here the CDR3 DNA reads TGTGCCATCACCCAGACTAGCGGGGTCTCCTACGAGCAGTACTTC.

V and J are TRBV7-2 and TRBJ1-2; D perhaps matches TRBD1 (5 bases). This CDR3 is 16 amino acids long. Germline V CDR1 and CDR2: SGHTA, FQGNSA. V was shortened by 1 base and J by 0 bases, with 12 bases between the two germline ends. The CDR3 loop reads CASSLGLQGANYGYTF. Written as DNA, the CDR3 is TGTGCCAGCAGCTTAGGCCTCCAGGGAGCTAACTATGGCTACACCTTC. The full variable domain, with the rest looked up from reference TRBV7-2 and TRBJ1-2, is GAGVSQSPSNKVTEKGKDVELRCDPISGHTALYWYRQSLGQGLEFLIYFQGNSAPDKSGLPSDRFSAERTGGSVSTLTIQRTQQEDSAVYLCASSLGLQGANYGYTFGSGTRLTVV.

This clonotype occurred a few times. This chain links TRBV25-1 with TRBJ2-7; possible D gene TRBD2, 6 bases. V was clipped by 2 bases and J by 3 bases, with 17 bases between them. The CDR3 sequence is 16 residues long. CDR1 MGHDK and CDR2 SYGVNS come from the germline V gene. The chain's CDR3 is CASSETSTGVRYEQYF. Here the CDR3 DNA reads TGTGCCAGCAGTGAAACTTCGACGGGGGTCCGCTACGAGCAGTACTTC.

This sequence joins TRBV20-1 and TRBJ2-2; D uncertain. The ends were cut back, 4 bases at V and 4 bases at J, with 13 bases in the middle. This CDR3 is 14 amino acids long. The germline V gene has CDR1 DFQATT and CDR2 SNEGSKA (reference sequence). CDR3 protein: CSAKKPGGTGELFF. In nucleotides, the CDR3 is TGCAGTGCTAAGAAACCGGGTGGCACCGGGGAGCTGTTTTTT.

J is TRBJ2-4 and V is TRBV12-3 or TRBV12-4, with D perhaps being TRBD1 or TRBD2 (5 bases each). The CDR3 sequence is 13 residues long. The V end lost 3 bases, the J end lost 8 bases, and 11 bases lay between the germline ends. The CDR3 region is CASSFFGTDIQYF. The CDR3 region has the DNA TGTGCCAGCAGTTTTTTCGGGACGGACATTCAGTACTTC.

The chain recombines TRBV4-2 with TRBJ1-2; tentative D call: TRBD1 (5 bases). With 0 bases removed from V and 5 bases from J, the gap between germline ends came to 28 bases. Germline CDR1 and CDR2: LGHNA and YNFKEQ. This CDR3 has 20 residues. Written as DNA, the CDR3 is TGTGCCAGCAGCCAAGAGGGCGGGATGGCAGGGCCGTTATTCTGGTATGGCTACACCTTC. This codes for CASSQEGGMAGPLFWYGYTF.

This chain uses TRBV11-2 with TRBJ1-1; 12 nucleotides align to TRBD1. Germline V gene data show CDR1 as SGHAT and CDR2 as FQNNGV. The CDR3 extends over 17 amino acids. The V segment lost 1 base and the J segment 4 bases; nucleotides outside the gene matches: 7. CDR3 sequence: CASSLVLGTGGRTEAFF. The CDR3 DNA is TGTGCCAGCAGCTTAGTTCTCGGGACAGGGGGCCGCACTGAAGCTTTCTTT.

This clonotype occurred once. The rearrangement links TRBV3-1 to TRBJ2-7; no reliable D call. Germline V gene sequence: CDR1 LGHDT, CDR2 YNNKEL (reference sequence). Trimming removed 4 bases from V and 7 bases from J, with 26 bases in between. The length of the CDR3 is 17 residues. The CDR3 sequence: CASSLPSLVNSYNEQYF. The CDR3 nucleotides read TGTGCCAGCAGCCTCCCCTCGTTGGTGAACTCCTACAATGAGCAGTACTTC.

This chain links TRBV29-1 with TRBJ1-5, with D possibly matching TRBD1 (6 bases). V was pared by 7 bases and J by 3 bases, with 13 bases between. Germline V lookup: CDR1 SQVTM, CDR2 ANQGSEA. The CDR3 extends over 13 amino acids. CDR3 DNA sequence: TGCAGCGCTGGTGGGGGGGCCAATCAGCCCCAGCATTTT. It yields the protein CSAGGGANQPQHF.

The CDR3 DNA reads TGTGCCAGCAGAGGGGGCAGAGACTATGGCTACACCTTC. Translating it yields CASRGGRDYGYTF. The V call is TRBV27, the J call TRBJ1-2, with 7 nucleotides matching TRBD1. Germline values: CDR1 MNHEY, CDR2 SMNVEV (reference sequence). This CDR3 has 13 residues. V shed 6 bases, J shed 3 bases, and the junction held 4 bases outside the gene matches.

The V gene is TRBV7-3, the J gene TRBJ2-7, with 7 bases fitting TRBD2. V shed 1 base, J shed 5 bases, and the junction held 5 bases outside the gene matches. The CDR3 loop spans 14 amino acids. CDR1 and CDR2 (germline): SGHTA, FQGTGA. In DNA form, the CDR3 reads TGTGCCAGCAGCTTAAATCCAGGGAGGGACGAGCAGTACTTC. Translation gives CASSLNPGRDEQYF.

This clonotype was seen a few times. The chain couples TRBV11-2 to TRBJ2-4, with TRBD2 as a possible D gene (6 bases). Germline CDR1 reads SGHAT; CDR2 reads FQNNGV. CDR3 length: 18 residues. V lost 0 bases to trimming and J lost 2 bases, with 17 bases between them. The DNA of the CDR3 is TGTGCCAGCAGCTTAGAGGGACTCCCTAGGGCGACCAAAAACATTCAGTACTTC. Encoded protein: CASSLEGLPRATKNIQYF.

The gene calls are TRBV7-8 and TRBJ1-5, with a tentative D call TRBD1 (6 bases). With 5 bases removed from V and 2 bases from J, the gap between germline ends came to 19 bases. Germline values: CDR1 SGHVS, CDR2 FQNEAQ. The CDR3 covers 17 residues. The CDR3 DNA follows: TGTGCCAGCAGCCTTTCGCGGGGGCACGTCGGCAATCAGCCCCAGCATTTT. Encoded protein: CASSLSRGHVGNQPQHF.

This rearrangement joins TRBV3-1 to TRBJ2-3; a possible D gene is TRBD2 (6 bases). V lost 4 bases to trimming and J lost 5 bases, with 13 bases between them. Germline CDR1 is LGHDT and CDR2 is YNNKEL (reference sequence). The CDR3 contains 14 residues. CDR3: CASSRRLVGDTQYF. CDR3 sequence (DNA): TGTGCCAGCAGCCGACGACTAGTAGGAGATACGCAGTATTTT.

The chain couples TRBV19 to TRBJ1-5, with D unclear. Trimming cost V 6 bases and J 4 bases, with 10 bases left between them. The germline gives CDR1 LNHDA, CDR2 SQIVND (reference sequence). The CDR3 length is 13 residues. CDR3 protein: CASSSSINQPQHF. The CDR3 coding sequence is TGTGCCAGTAGCAGTTCGATTAATCAGCCCCAGCATTTT.